Listed below are T cell receptor beta chains from one sample, sequenced in a study of T cells in Graves' hyperthyroidism and ophthalmopathy. From the multiplex PCR reads, TCRdb called clonotypes with MiXCR, one entry per CDR3 protein. The sample contains 300,000 to 450,000 distinct CDR3 sequences, approximately 17% of which appear only once. The sequencing sample was made of blood. These receptors came from a young man with Graves' ophthalmopathy. Both conserved end residues are part of each CDR3. A D gene is named only where the DNA matches it firmly. Not all rows give a size; the values are once, few, many and, for expanded clones, a class.

>TRBJ2-7|TRBD1|TRBV7-2|many
TGTGCCAGCAGCTTGCGGACAGGGACTTACGAGCAGTACTTC
CASSLRTGTYEQYF
>TRBJ1-1|TRBD1|TRBV29-1|-
TGCAGCGTTGCCGGGACAGGGCCTTTAAAGGGGGAAGCTTTCTTT
CSVAGTGPLKGEAFF
>TRBJ1-2|TRBD1|TRBV7-2|few
TGTGCCAGCAGCCCCCCCGGGACAGGGATCAGCTATGGCTACACCTTC
CASSPPGTGISYGYTF
>TRBJ2-7|-|TRBV6-1|many
TGTGCCAGCAGGGCCGGGCCAGCCTCCTACGAGCAGTACTTC
CASRAGPASYEQYF
>TRBJ2-1|-|TRBV6-1|few
TGTGCCAGCAGTGAATTTTCGGCAGCCTACAATGAGCAGTTCTTC
CASSEFSAAYNEQFF
>TRBJ1-2|-|TRBV18|-
TGTGCCAGCTCAACGAAGGTCCCTAACTATGGCTACACCTTC
CASSTKVPNYGYTF
>TRBJ2-2|-|TRBV6-2/TRBV6-3|-
TGTGCCAGCAGTTACTCCTTCGGGACGAACACCGGGGAGCTGTTTTTT
CASSYSFGTNTGELFF
>TRBJ2-3|-|TRBV6-5|few
TGTGCCAGCAGTTACTCACCCGACCGAGATACGCAGTATTTT
CASSYSPDRDTQYF
>TRBJ1-6|TRBD1|TRBV7-8|many
TGTGCCAGCAGCCAAGGACAGGGGGCGATTTTTGTTAATTCACCCCTCCACTTT
CASSQGQGAIFVNSPLHF
>TRBJ1-6|TRBD1|TRBV7-8|many
TGTGCCAGCAGAGGAGGACAGGAGAAGAATTCACCCCTCCACTTT
CASRGGQEKNSPLHF
>TRBJ1-2|-|TRBV5-1|many
TGCGCCAGCAGCTTGGAGCCGAGGGATGGCTACACCTTC
CASSLEPRDGYTF
>TRBJ1-1|TRBD1|TRBV2|-
TGTGCCAGCAGCGCCCACCGGGACAGGGAGTCTGAAGCTTTCTTT
CASSAHRDRESEAFF
>TRBJ2-1|-|TRBV20-1|many
TGCAGTGCTACTTTTTCGAGGGGGATTAGGGTCAATGAGCAGTTCTTC
CSATFSRGIRVNEQFF
>TRBJ2-7|-|TRBV10-1|many
TGCGCCAGCAGTGAGGGACTGAGCTCCTACGAGCAGTACTTC
CASSEGLSSYEQYF
>TRBJ2-5|TRBD1|TRBV4-2|few
TGTGCCAGCAGCCAGGTGACAGGGGATAGCGAGACCCAGTACTTC
CASSQVTGDSETQYF
>TRBJ2-3|TRBD2|TRBV10-3|many
TGTGCCATCAGGAGAGCGGGGGCCAGCACAGATACGCAGTATTTT
CAIRRAGASTDTQYF
>TRBJ1-5|-|TRBV15|many
TGTGCCACCAGCAGAGATAGGCAGCCCCAGCATTTT
CATSRDRQPQHF
>TRBJ1-2|TRBD1|TRBV5-1|-
TGCGCCAGCAGCCGCGGGACAGGGGGCGGTAGTTATGGCTACACCTTC
CASSRGTGGGSYGYTF
>TRBJ2-5|TRBD1|TRBV28|few
TGTGCCAGCAGCCCAACTTCCGGGACAGATTTCCAAGAGACCCAGTACTTC
CASSPTSGTDFQETQYF
>TRBJ1-5|TRBD1|TRBV28|many
TGTGCCAGCAGTCCAGGACAGGCCCCCAATCAGCCCCAGCATTTT
CASSPGQAPNQPQHF
>TRBJ2-7|-|TRBV19|few
TGTGCCAGTAGTATAAGACTTGAGTACGAGCAGTACTTC
CASSIRLEYEQYF
>TRBJ2-4|-|TRBV24-1|many
TGTGCCACCAGTGAAGGGGGGAGGAACATTCAGTACTTC
CATSEGGRNIQYF
>TRBJ2-7|TRBD2|TRBV5-5|many
TGTGCCAGCAGCCGAAGCGGGGGGCTTGGAGAGCAGTACTTC
CASSRSGGLGEQYF
>TRBJ1-1|-|TRBV5-6|few
TGTGCCAGCAGCTTCGGAGGGATGTCCAGAAGGGCTGAAGCTTTCTTT
CASSFGGMSRRAEAFF
>TRBJ2-6|-|TRBV7-9|few
TGTGCCAGCAGCTTAGCGGGGCACGCTGGAACCGGGGCCAACGTCCTGACTTTC
CASSLAGHAGTGANVLTF
>TRBJ1-5|-|TRBV2|many
TGTGCCAGCAGTACCAATCAGCCCCAGCATTTT
CASSTNQPQHF
>TRBJ2-7|-|TRBV10-1|few
TGCGCCCGATACCACGAGCAGTACTTC
CARYHEQYF
>TRBJ2-1|TRBD2|TRBV20-1|few
TGCAGTGCTAGACAGACTAGCGGGAACAATGAGCAGTTCTTC
CSARQTSGNNEQFF
>TRBJ2-2|-|TRBV5-5|few
TGTGCCAGCAGCTGGACAGACCGCGCGAACACCGGGGAGCTGTTTTTT
CASSWTDRANTGELFF
>TRBJ2-5|TRBD2|TRBV10-1|-
TGCGCCAGCAGTGAGACCGGACTAGCGGGGTCTCAAGAGGCCCAGTACTTC
CASSETGLAGSQEAQYF
>TRBJ2-2|-|TRBV11-2|many
TGTGCCAGCAGCTTAGAGAGGGTGGTCACCGGGGAGCTGTTTTTT
CASSLERVVTGELFF
>TRBJ2-2|TRBD1|TRBV20-1|-
TGCAGTGCCCAGGGACAGGCATCCACCGGGGAGCTGTTTTTT
CSAQGQASTGELFF
>TRBJ2-5|TRBD2|TRBV20-1|many
TGCAGTGCTAGAGGGACTAGCGGGCGAGAGACCCAGTACTTC
CSARGTSGRETQYF
>TRBJ2-1|-|TRBV5-1|-
TGCGCCAGCAGCTCGTCCCGGGACTTATACAATGAGCAGTTCTTC
CASSSSRDLYNEQFF
>TRBJ2-3|TRBD1|TRBV7-8|many
TGTGCCAGCAGCCCTAACAGGGGGACCTTCACAGATACGCAGTATTTT
CASSPNRGTFTDTQYF
>TRBJ2-3|-|TRBV4-1|few
TGCGCCAGCCGTCTCACCCAACGGGGCACAGATACGCAGTATTTT
CASRLTQRGTDTQYF
>TRBJ2-1|TRBD1|TRBV5-1|many
TGCGCCAGCAGCTCCCGGACAGGGCAGAATGAGCAGTTCTTC
CASSSRTGQNEQFF
>TRBJ1-1|TRBD1|TRBV29-1|many
TGCAGCGCCTGGGACAGGGAGTCTGAAGCTTTCTTT
CSAWDRESEAFF
>TRBJ2-7|TRBD1|TRBV28|many
TGTGCCAGCCGACAGGGGGGTTACGAGCAGTACTTC
CASRQGGYEQYF
>TRBJ2-3|TRBD2|TRBV5-4|-
TGTGCCAGCAGCATCCGGGCGGGGGGTAACACAGATACGCAGTATTTT
CASSIRAGGNTDTQYF
>TRBJ2-2|-|TRBV10-3|-
TGTGCCACCTCACCTAGCGGGGAGCTGTTTTTT
CATSPSGELFF
>TRBJ1-1|-|TRBV5-1|few
TGCGCCAGCAGCTTGGTCAGGGGTGCTGAAGCTTTCTTT
CASSLVRGAEAFF
>TRBJ1-1|-|TRBV5-5|many
TGTGCCAGCAGCCTGACAGCTATGAACACTGAAGCTTTCTTT
CASSLTAMNTEAFF
>TRBJ2-5|TRBD1|TRBV19|few
TGTGCCAGTAGTCTCCTCCCGGGACAGGGAGAAGAGACCCAGTACTTC
CASSLLPGQGEETQYF
>TRBJ2-5|-|TRBV28|-
TGTGCCAGCAGTAGCTTTGAGACCCAGTACTTC
CASSSFETQYF
>TRBJ1-1|-|TRBV29-1|many
TGCAGCGTTCTAATTGACCCGTTAAACGGAGCTTTCTTT
CSVLIDPLNGAFF
>TRBJ2-3|TRBD1|TRBV5-5|few
TGTGCCAGCAGCTTGGATGGGACAGGGTTGGCAGATACGCAGTATTTT
CASSLDGTGLADTQYF
>TRBJ2-1|TRBD2|TRBV25-1|-
TGTGCCAGCAGTGTTCTAGCGGGGGGGCCCCTCAATGAGCAGTTCTTC
CASSVLAGGPLNEQFF
>TRBJ1-4|-|TRBV5-1|few
TGCGCCACCAGCGAAGGGTTTGATGAAAAACTGTTTTTT
CATSEGFDEKLFF